This T cell receptor beta chain derives from a study of T cells in Graves' hyperthyroidism and ophthalmopathy. Study observations and caveats: It was a median about 6.5 months before onset that the model predicted ophthalmopathy. Blood samples included most of the expanded thyroid clonotypes exceeding 0.001.

This clonotype showed up many times. Its antigen is not identified. The TCR beta CDR3 regions underwent amplification using RNA transcripts as the source. The HTBI primer set served for first-round RT-PCR of the TCR CDR3. In TCRdb, the multiplex PCR reads were re-called with MiXCR into one record per CDR3 protein. The sample has about 500,000 distinct CDR3 sequences, about 45% seen once. CDR3 length: 15 residues. Germline CDR1 and CDR2: LNHDA and SQIVND (reference sequence). V trimming: 8 bases; J trimming: 6 bases; junction bases outside the gene matches: 10. This sequence joins TRBV19 and TRBJ1-6; TRBD1 matches 7 bases. This receptor was obtained from an adult woman with Graves' disease, either hyperthyroidism or ophthalmopathy (not recorded which). The specimen sequenced was peripheral blood or thyroid tissue (not recorded which). CDR3 nucleotide sequence: TGTGCCAGTGGGGCGGCGGGACAGCTTAATTCACCCCTCCACTTT. Protein sequence: CASGAAGQLNSPLHF.